Following are 11 T cell receptor beta chains from one sample sequenced in a study of cytomegalovirus exposure and HLA in healthy donors. The study ran its PCR with 60 Vbeta and 13 Jbeta primers. Here immunoSEQ multiplex PCR was the method, and the copy in TCRdb shows in-frame clones only, minus some. In all, the sample yields about 42,000 clones. The specimen was PBMCs. The receptors stem from a man aged 30 to 39 in good health and CMV-seronegative.

The V and J genes are TRBV7-3 and TRBJ2-3; TRBD2 might be the D (5 bases). This CDR3 has 13 residues. Germline V gene lookup returns CDR1 SGHTA and CDR2 FQGTGA. V lost 2 bases and J 5 bases, leaving 8 bases between the germline ends. DNA of the CDR3: TGTGCCAGCAGCTTATCTAGCCTAGATACGCAGTATTTT. This encodes CASSLSSLDTQYF.

The chain employs TRBV4-3 and TRBJ2-3, with D perhaps matching TRBD2 (6 bases). The CDR3 is made up of 15 amino acids. The ends were cut back, 0 bases at V and 1 base at J, with 8 bases in the middle. Germline CDR1 is LGHNA and CDR2 is YSLEER. The DNA for the CDR3 is TGCGCCAGCAGCCAAGAGGAGCGGGGCACAGATACGCAGTATTTT. Protein sequence: CASSQEERGTDTQYF.

The chain employs TRBV25-1 and TRBJ2-7; 8 bases agree with TRBD1. Trimming removed 4 bases from V and 5 bases from J; junction bases left unmatched: 10. The CDR3 runs to 15 residues. Germline CDR1 MGHDK, CDR2 SYGVNS. CDR3 in DNA: TGTGCCAGCAGTGGCTCCGGGACAGGAACCAACGAGCAGTACTTC. This encodes CASSGSGTGTNEQYF.

The rearrangement joins TRBV6-6 to TRBJ1-5; the D gene is possibly TRBD1 (6 bases). V shed 2 bases and J shed 3 bases, with 11 bases lying between them. This CDR3 region has 15 residues. Per the germline V gene, CDR1 is MNHNY and CDR2 is SVGAGI (reference sequence). CDR3 sequence (DNA): TGTGCCAGCAGTTACATGGGGGCCCCCAATCAGCCCCAGCATTTT. It yields the protein CASSYMGAPNQPQHF.

The rearrangement joins TRBV7-2 to TRBJ1-6; D remains ambiguous. V lost 5 bases and J lost 10, with 18 bases in between. CDR3 length: 15 amino acids. Germline CDR1 is SGHTA and CDR2 is FQGNSA. The CDR3 here is CASSLRAEGGSPLHF. The CDR3 nucleotides are TGTGCCAGCAGCCTCCGGGCAGAGGGAGGATCACCCCTCCACTTT.

The V call is TRBV6-5, the J call TRBJ2-7, with a weak D call TRBD1 (6 bases). Germline V gives CDR1 MNHEY, CDR2 SVGAGI. The V and J ends lost 7 bases and 2 bases respectively, with 18 bases between them. The CDR3 spans 15 residues. The CDR3 here is CASKQGSLLTYEQYF. For the CDR3, the DNA is TGTGCCAGCAAACAGGGCTCCCTCCTTACCTACGAGCAGTACTTC.

The rearrangement links TRBV30 to TRBJ2-7; unclear D gene. This CDR3 has 15 amino acids. Germline assignment: CDR1 GTSNPN and CDR2 SVGIG (reference sequence). The germline V and J ends were trimmed by 1 base and 2 bases, with 15 bases remaining between them. The CDR3 DNA reads TGTGCCTGGAGTGAATGGGTAGCCGCGGCCTACGAGCAGTACTTC. The encoded protein is CAWSEWVAAAYEQYF.

The V and J genes are TRBV9 and TRBJ2-1; 9 bases agree with TRBD2. Germline CDR1 reads SGDLS; CDR2 reads YYNGEE. With 4 bases clipped from V and 7 bases from J, the junction kept 9 bases outside the gene matches. The CDR3 runs 15 residues. This chain's CDR3 is CASSPGAGLANEQFF. The CDR3, as DNA: TGTGCCAGCAGCCCTGGGGCGGGACTAGCAAATGAGCAGTTCTTC.

This chain joins TRBV30 and TRBJ1-5; 7 bases match TRBD1. The junction had 4 bases not matched to a gene; V was cut back by 3 bases and J by 5 bases. The CDR3 totals 13 residues. The germline CDR1 and CDR2 sequences are GTSNPN and SVGIG (reference sequence). The CDR3 region is CAWRQGEDQPQHF. CDR3 bases: TGTGCCTGGAGGCAGGGGGAGGATCAGCCCCAGCATTTT.

The chain is built from TRBV5-6 and TRBJ2-7, with 10 positions matching TRBD1. CDR1 SGHDT and CDR2 YYEEEE come from the germline V gene. CDR3 length: 14 amino acids. Losses at the gene ends were 3 bases for V and 7 bases for J; bases not matched to a gene: 7. The CDR3, as DNA: TGTGCCAGCAGCTCGGACAGGGGGACAGGGGAGCAGTACTTC. As protein: CASSSDRGTGEQYF.

The chain has TRBV4-2 and TRBJ2-5; TRBD2 matches at 11 bases. J lost 3 bases, V lost 0 bases, and 9 bases had no gene match. CDR3 size: 18 residues. The germline V gene has CDR1 LGHNA and CDR2 YNFKEQ. Written as DNA, the CDR3 is TGTGCCAGCAGCCAAGAGGTGTTTATAGCGGGAGGGGAAGAGACCCAGTACTTC. Its protein product is CASSQEVFIAGGEETQYF.